This passage covers 6 T cell receptor beta chains from one sample sequenced in a study of T-cell memory formation after mild COVID-19. TCRdb ran MiXCR on the 5' RACE reads and lists one entry per CDR3 protein. The sample shows just over 150,000 distinct CDR3 sequences, roughly 28% of them seen only once. The material sequenced was PBMCs or a T cell subset sorted from them (not recorded which). The receptor source for this set is an adult woman who had mild COVID-19 (a few samples of this study predate the infection). Cell type and time point are not known.

In DNA, the CDR3 is TGTGCCAGCAGCCCCTGGTTGAGTAATACCTACAATGAGCAGTTCTTC. Its translation is CASSPWLSNTYNEQFF. The chain is built from TRBV7-2 and TRBJ2-1, with D hard to call. Germline V lookup: CDR1 SGHTA, CDR2 FQGNSA. The V gene lost 5 bases and the J gene lost 2 bases, with 16 bases spanning the gap. The CDR3 contains 16 residues.

The rearrangement uses TRBV6-2 or TRBV6-3 and TRBJ2-7, with D possibly matching TRBD1 (6 bases). CDR3 length equals 15 residues. CDR1 is MNHEY and CDR2 is SVGEGT in the germline V gene. The V end lost 6 bases, the J end lost 3 bases, and 18 bases lay between the germline ends. CDR3 in amino acids: CASRLPGVAVYEQYF. The CDR3 bases are TGTGCCAGCAGACTTCCAGGGGTGGCGGTCTACGAGCAGTACTTC.

In this sample, this clonotype turned up a few times. The chain joins TRBV7-8 to TRBJ2-7; 8 bases match TRBD2. Germline-derived CDR1 and CDR2 are SGHVS and FQNEAQ. Trimming cost V 5 bases and J 1 base; bases outside gene matches: 7. The CDR3 is 15 amino acids. CDR3 sequence reads: CASSPGGTSSYEQYF. Written as DNA, the CDR3 is TGTGCCAGCAGCCCAGGCGGGACTAGTTCCTACGAGCAGTACTTC.

The J gene is TRBJ2-5, the V gene TRBV29-1, with 12 bases aligning to TRBD2. The CDR3 contains 12 residues. The germline V gene has CDR1 SQVTM and CDR2 ANQGSEA. Losses at the gene ends were 6 bases for V and 6 bases for J; bases not matched to a gene: 2. The CDR3 nucleotides read TGCAGCGTGACTAGCGGGAGTCAGACCCAGTACTTC. As protein: CSVTSGSQTQYF.

The V gene is TRBV16, the J gene TRBJ1-4; D gene uncertain. Germline values: CDR1 KGHSY, CDR2 FQNENV. This CDR3 is 17 amino acids long. V dropped 2 bases and J dropped 4 bases, with 17 bases sitting between them. The CDR3, as DNA: TGTGCCAGCAGCCAAGGCCACTCCGGCGGGTTTAATGAAAAACTGTTTTTT. This gives the protein CASSQGHSGGFNEKLFF.

This clonotype was picked up a small number of times. J is TRBJ2-1 and V is TRBV5-6; TRBD2 aligns across 14 bases. The CDR3 totals 18 residues. V shed 0 bases and J 6 bases; nucleotides not matched to a gene: 8. Per the germline V gene, CDR1 is SGHDT and CDR2 is YYEEEE. The CDR3: CASSLVGTSGSKSNEQFF. The CDR3 DNA reads TGTGCCAGCAGCTTGGTGGGGACTAGCGGGAGTAAAAGCAATGAGCAGTTCTTC.